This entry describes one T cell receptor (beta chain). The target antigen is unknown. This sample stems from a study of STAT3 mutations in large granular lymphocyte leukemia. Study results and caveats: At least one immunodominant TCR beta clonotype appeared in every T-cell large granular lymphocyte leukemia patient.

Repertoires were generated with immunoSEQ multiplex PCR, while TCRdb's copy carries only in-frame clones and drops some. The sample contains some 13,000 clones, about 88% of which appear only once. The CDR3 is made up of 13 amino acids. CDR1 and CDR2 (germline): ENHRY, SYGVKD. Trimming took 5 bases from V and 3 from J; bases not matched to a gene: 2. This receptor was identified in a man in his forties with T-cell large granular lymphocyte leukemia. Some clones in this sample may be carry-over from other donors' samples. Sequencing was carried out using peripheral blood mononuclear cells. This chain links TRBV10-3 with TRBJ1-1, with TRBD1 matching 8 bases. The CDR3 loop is CAISKTGDTEAFF. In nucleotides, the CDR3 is TGTGCCATCAGTAAGACAGGGGACACTGAAGCTTTCTTT.